This TCR beta chain was sequenced in a study of T cell repertoires in ileal Crohn's disease. Broader study findings: High-frequency clones were more common in sorted CD8 than CD4 cells. Active smokers at surgery had more clonal expansions than non-smokers. Every patient over 26.8% clonality showed endoscopic recurrence.

In germline, CDR1 is SGHNT, CDR2 YYREEE (reference sequence). The ends lost 7 bases at V and 1 base at J; junction bases unmatched: 9. The CDR3 is made up of 15 amino acids. About this clone: What it binds is not known.

Method: immunoSEQ multiplex PCR; TCRdb's copy keeps in-frame clones and lacks some. The data show roughly 13,000 clones, around three quarters seen once. Sequencing was done on a sample of ileal tissue. This sequence originates from an adult with Crohn's disease. This chain uses TRBV5-4 with TRBJ1-1, with TRBD1 matching 8 bases. The chain's CDR3 is CASGPGTGRNTEAFF. As DNA, the CDR3 is TGTGCCAGCGGACCCGGGACAGGCCGGAACACTGAAGCTTTCTTT.